Reported below is one T cell receptor beta chain. The antigen is undetermined. The data stem from a study of vaccination and CD4 T cells after COVID-19. About the research overall: A vaccine, either BNT162b2 or mRNA-1273, was given to participants in two doses.

CD4+ T cells that had been cultured provided DNA sequenced with the Oncomine TCR Beta short-read assay. TCRdb reprocessed the PCR reads via MiXCR and lists one record per CDR3 protein. This sample has just over 15,000 distinct CDR3 sequences, with approximately 71% found just once. Treatment noted: roughly 11-day PBMC culture with coronavirus spike peptide pools or control peptides (ViraFEST assay). The clonotype originates from a human donor who had recovered from COVID-19. Sequencing used CD4+ T cells from blood, cultured in vitro.

In DNA, the CDR3 is TGTGCCAGCAGTTTCCCGGGGGCCACGGGCTATGGCTACACCTTC. It translates to CASSFPGATGYGYTF. The rearrangement links TRBV28 to TRBJ1-2; tentative D call: TRBD1 (6 bases). Per the germline V gene, CDR1 is MDHEN and CDR2 is SYDVKM. This CDR3 has 15 amino acids. The V and J ends lost 3 bases and 4 bases respectively, with 15 bases between them.